Listed below are T cell receptor beta chains from one sample, sequenced in a study of T cell responses to AZD1222 COVID-19 vaccine. The repertoire was sequenced with immunoSEQ multiplex PCR; TCRdb's copy has only in-frame clones and lacks some. The table lists 150,000 to 200,000 clones, approximately 90% of them singletons. This sample comprised peripheral blood, obtained 28 days after the second AZD1222 dose. The source is an adult who received the AZD1222 COVID-19 vaccine. Both conserved end residues are part of each CDR3. Each record gives: V gene, D gene, clone size, J gene, CDR3 protein, CDR3 DNA. D genes are given only for firm matches. Clone size is shown for a subset of rows, as once, few, many or a class of expanded clone.

v_gene: TRBV6-5; d_gene: TRBD2; abundance: once; j_gene: TRBJ2-1; CDR3aa: CASSFSGGSDEQFF; CDR3nt: TGTGCCAGCAGTTTTAGCGGGGGGAGCGATGAGCAGTTCTTC
v_gene: TRBV10-3; d_gene: -; abundance: -; j_gene: TRBJ2-7; CDR3aa: CATSHPASGRPSSYEQYF; CDR3nt: TGTGCCACCTCTCACCCCGCATCAGGCCGCCCTAGCTCCTACGAGCAGTACTTC
v_gene: TRBV19; d_gene: TRBD1; abundance: -; j_gene: TRBJ1-2; CDR3aa: CASSIPPTGGYGYTF; CDR3nt: TGTGCCAGTAGTATTCCCCCCACAGGGGGCTATGGCTACACCTTC
v_gene: TRBV5-1; d_gene: -; abundance: -; j_gene: TRBJ2-5; CDR3aa: CASSLRSAPDETQYF; CDR3nt: TGCGCCAGCAGCTTGAGGTCGGCCCCCGACGAGACCCAGTACTTC
v_gene: TRBV25-1; d_gene: -; abundance: -; j_gene: TRBJ2-1; CDR3aa: CASSDSGLYPFF; CDR3nt: TGTGCCAGCAGTGACTCTGGACTATACCCGTTCTTC
v_gene: TRBV7-9; d_gene: TRBD2; abundance: -; j_gene: TRBJ2-1; CDR3aa: CASSHGTSVGDEQFF; CDR3nt: TGTGCCAGCAGCCACGGGACTAGCGTGGGGGATGAGCAGTTCTTC
v_gene: TRBV16; d_gene: -; abundance: -; j_gene: TRBJ1-5; CDR3aa: CASSHPGRGNQPQHF; CDR3nt: TGTGCCAGCAGCCACCCCGGCAGGGGTAATCAGCCCCAGCATTTT
v_gene: TRBV7-9; d_gene: -; abundance: few; j_gene: TRBJ1-2; CDR3aa: CASSPMGGTYGYTF; CDR3nt: TGTGCCAGCAGCCCAATGGGGGGAACGTATGGCTACACCTTC
v_gene: TRBV29-1; d_gene: -; abundance: -; j_gene: TRBJ2-1; CDR3aa: CSVVGRESIYNEQFF; CDR3nt: TGCAGCGTTGTCGGCAGGGAATCGATCTACAATGAGCAGTTCTTC
v_gene: TRBV20-1; d_gene: -; abundance: -; j_gene: TRBJ1-2; CDR3aa: CSAPQGSGYTF; CDR3nt: TGCAGTGCTCCGCAGGGGAGCGGCTACACCTTC
v_gene: TRBV27; d_gene: TRBD1; abundance: -; j_gene: TRBJ1-5; CDR3aa: CASSPGQDNQPQHF; CDR3nt: TGTGCCAGCAGTCCGGGACAGGATAATCAGCCCCAGCATTTT
v_gene: TRBV7-9; d_gene: -; abundance: -; j_gene: TRBJ1-1; CDR3aa: CASRRAVRNTEAFF; CDR3nt: TGTGCCAGCAGGCGGGCGGTGAGGAACACTGAAGCTTTCTTT
v_gene: TRBV28; d_gene: -; abundance: -; j_gene: TRBJ1-2; CDR3aa: CASTSNLRGYTF; CDR3nt: TGTGCCAGCACCTCGAATCTGAGGGGCTACACCTTC
v_gene: TRBV7-9; d_gene: -; abundance: -; j_gene: TRBJ2-6; CDR3aa: CASPEVVPSGANVLTF; CDR3nt: TGTGCCAGTCCTGAGGTGGTTCCCTCTGGGGCCAACGTCCTGACTTTC
v_gene: TRBV5-1; d_gene: -; abundance: -; j_gene: TRBJ2-5; CDR3aa: CASSLEGGQETQYF; CDR3nt: TGCGCCAGCAGCTTGGAGGGAGGACAAGAGACCCAGTACTTC
v_gene: TRBV28; d_gene: -; abundance: -; j_gene: TRBJ1-6; CDR3aa: CASSFSLFGDNSPLHF; CDR3nt: TGTGCCAGCAGTTTCTCGTTGTTCGGCGATAATTCACCCCTCCACTTT
v_gene: TRBV19; d_gene: TRBD1; abundance: -; j_gene: TRBJ2-3; CDR3aa: CASNNEDRSTDTQYF; CDR3nt: TGTGCCAGCAACAACGAGGACAGGAGCACAGATACGCAGTATTTT
v_gene: TRBV5-1; d_gene: -; abundance: -; j_gene: TRBJ1-2; CDR3aa: CASSLDTYGYTF; CDR3nt: TGCGCCAGCAGCCTGGACACCTATGGCTACACCTTC